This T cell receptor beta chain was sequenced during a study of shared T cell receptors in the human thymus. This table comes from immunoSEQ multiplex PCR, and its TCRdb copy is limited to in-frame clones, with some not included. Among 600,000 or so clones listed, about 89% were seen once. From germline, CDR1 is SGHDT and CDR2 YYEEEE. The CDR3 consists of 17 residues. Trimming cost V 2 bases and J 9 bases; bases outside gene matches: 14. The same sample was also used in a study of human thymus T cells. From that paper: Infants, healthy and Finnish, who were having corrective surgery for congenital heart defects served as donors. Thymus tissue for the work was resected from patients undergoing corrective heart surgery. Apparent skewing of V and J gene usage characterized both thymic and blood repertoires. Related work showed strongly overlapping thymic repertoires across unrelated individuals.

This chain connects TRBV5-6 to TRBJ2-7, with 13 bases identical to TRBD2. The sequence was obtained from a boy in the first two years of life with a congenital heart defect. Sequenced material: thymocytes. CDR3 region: CASSFRLAGGPRGGQYF. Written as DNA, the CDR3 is TGTGCCAGCAGCTTTAGACTAGCGGGAGGCCCAAGGGGTGGGCAGTACTTC. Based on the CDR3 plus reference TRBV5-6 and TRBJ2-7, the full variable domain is DAGVTQSPTHLIKTRGQQVTLRCSPKSGHDTVSWYQQALGQGPQFIFQYYEEEERQRGNFPDRFSGHQFPNYSSELNVNALLLGDSALYLCASSFRLAGGPRGGQYFGPGTRLTVT.